This entry features one T cell receptor (beta chain) sequence. Its antigen is currently unknown. A junction end diverges from the germline sequence, so it may reflect a read error. This same CDR3 is encoded by further DNA sequences in the sample. Assay: immunoSEQ multiplex PCR; the TCRdb copy retains only in-frame clones and omits some. This sample has several thousand clones, with about 86% found just once. Time point in this sample: recipient sample about 28 days before transplant, after cytoreduction. This sample was included in a study of T cell clonotyping in hematopoietic cell transplantation. Study conclusions and caveats: Pathologically expanded recipient clonotypes increased progressively from day 30 to day 180 as diversity fell.

The source of this sequence is a young man with acute myeloid leukemia. Some clones in this sample may be carry-over from other donors' samples. The specimen was peripheral blood mononuclear cells, collected before stem cell transplant.

The CDR3 DNA is TGTGCTAGCAGCTTAGGACTAGGAGTTTCCGACGAGCAGTACTTC. This sequence encodes CASSLGLGVSDEQYF. The gene calls are TRBV7-7 and TRBJ2-7; 7 nucleotides match TRBD2. The germline V gene has CDR1 SSHAT and CDR2 FNYEAQ (reference sequence). CDR3 length: 15 amino acids.